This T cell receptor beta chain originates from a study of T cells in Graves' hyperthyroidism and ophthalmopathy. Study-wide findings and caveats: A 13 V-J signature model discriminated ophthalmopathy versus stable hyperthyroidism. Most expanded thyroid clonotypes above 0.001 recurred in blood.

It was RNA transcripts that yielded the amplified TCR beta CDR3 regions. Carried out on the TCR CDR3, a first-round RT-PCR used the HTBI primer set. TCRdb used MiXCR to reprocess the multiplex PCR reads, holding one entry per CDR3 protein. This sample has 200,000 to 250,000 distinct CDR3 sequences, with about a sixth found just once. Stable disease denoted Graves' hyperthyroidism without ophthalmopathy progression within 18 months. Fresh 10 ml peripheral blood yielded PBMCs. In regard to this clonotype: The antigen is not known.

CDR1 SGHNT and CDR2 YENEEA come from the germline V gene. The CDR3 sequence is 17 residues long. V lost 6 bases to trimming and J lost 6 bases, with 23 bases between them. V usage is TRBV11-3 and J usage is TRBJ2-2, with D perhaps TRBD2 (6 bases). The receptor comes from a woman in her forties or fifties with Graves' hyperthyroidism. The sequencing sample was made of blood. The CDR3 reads CASSPWRRELVPGELFF. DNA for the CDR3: TGTGCCAGCAGTCCTTGGCGGCGGGAACTGGTTCCCGGGGAGCTGTTTTTT.